This record covers a single TCR beta chain. Its antigen is as yet unknown. A deep-level run was used for the assay. Sorted-subset replicate PCR reactions contained 150 to 200 ng DNA, corresponding to approximately 30,000 T cell genomes. Sequencing was performed with immunoSEQ multiplex PCR; in TCRdb, only in-frame clones are kept and a portion is missing. The data contain a few hundred thousand clones, less than 85% of them singletons. This sample stems from a study of shared clonotypes between healthy human individuals. Trimming left V 4 bases short and J 6 bases short, with 7 bases between. Germline V gene data show CDR1 as MNHNS and CDR2 as SASEGT. The CDR3 runs to 11 residues. Study results and caveats: Generation probabilities of non-shared clonotypes were lower (relative to those shared by all four donors). Naive CD4 clonotype sharing across a few donors was approximately 5%.

The material sequenced was memory CD4+ T cells sorted from blood. Subset meaning: CD45RA-negative fraction. The TCR was taken from a man younger than 40 in good health. The chain links TRBV6-1 to TRBJ2-7; D remains ambiguous. CDR3: CASSGRSEQYF. CDR3 nucleotides: TGTGCCAGCAGTGGGAGAAGCGAGCAGTACTTC.